The TCR beta chain under discussion was sequenced for a study of blood T cells in healthy people across ages. The germline V and J ends were trimmed by 1 base and 4 bases, with 8 bases remaining between them. The CDR3 runs 13 residues. Germline loops: CDR1 KGHSH, CDR2 LQKENI. Next came a second PCR, run for about 7 to 11 cycles, which used a sample-barcoded 5' primer along with a J-beta primer mix. TCRdb analysed the 5' RACE reads with MiXCR anew, one entry per CDR3 protein. The repertoire includes about 570,000 distinct CDR3 sequences, about 27% of them detected once, and over 3.5% sits in the top ten. This same sample was also taken into another study, of T cells of mothers and their children.

The source of this sequence is a boy younger than 10 in good health. Sequenced material: blood. The genes are TRBV18 and TRBJ2-7; D gene ambiguous. The CDR3 DNA reads as TGTGCCAGCTCACCACAGGGCTGGTACGAGCAGTACTTC. The encoded protein is CASSPQGWYEQYF.